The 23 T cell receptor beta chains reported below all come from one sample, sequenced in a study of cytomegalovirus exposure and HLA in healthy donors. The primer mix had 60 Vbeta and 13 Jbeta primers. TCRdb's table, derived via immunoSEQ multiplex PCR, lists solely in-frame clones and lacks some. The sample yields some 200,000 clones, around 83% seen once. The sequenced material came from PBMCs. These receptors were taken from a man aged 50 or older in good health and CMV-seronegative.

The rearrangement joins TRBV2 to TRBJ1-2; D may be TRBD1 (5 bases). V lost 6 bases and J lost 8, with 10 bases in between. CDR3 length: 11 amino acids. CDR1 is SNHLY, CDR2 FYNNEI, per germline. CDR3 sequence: CASRQEVGYTF. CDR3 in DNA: TGTGCCAGCAGACAGGAAGTGGGCTACACCTTC.

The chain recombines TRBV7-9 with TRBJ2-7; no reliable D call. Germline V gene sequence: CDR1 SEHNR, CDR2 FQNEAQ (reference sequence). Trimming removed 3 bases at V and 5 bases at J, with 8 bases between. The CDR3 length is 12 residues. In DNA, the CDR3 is TGTGCCAGCAGCTTGAGTTACGACGAGCAGTACTTC. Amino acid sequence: CASSLSYDEQYF. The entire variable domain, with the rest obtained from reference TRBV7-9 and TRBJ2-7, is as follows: DTGVSQNPRHKITKRGQNVTFRCDPISEHNRLYWYRQTLGQGPEFLTYFQNEAQLEKSRLLSDRFSAERPKGSFSTLEIQRTEQGDSAMYLCASSLSYDEQYFGPGTRLTVT.

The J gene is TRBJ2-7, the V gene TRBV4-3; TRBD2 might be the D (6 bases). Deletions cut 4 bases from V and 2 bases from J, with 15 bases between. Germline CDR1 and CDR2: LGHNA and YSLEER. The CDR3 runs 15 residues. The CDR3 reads CASSPILGGPYEQYF. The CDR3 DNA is TGCGCCAGCAGCCCGATCTTGGGGGGACCCTACGAGCAGTACTTC.

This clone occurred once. The CDR3 nucleotides read TGTGCCAGCAGGTCGGGTGGAGGAACGGTGAACACCGGGGAGCTGTTTTTT. It is translated as CASRSGGGTVNTGELFF. The genes are TRBV7-8 and TRBJ2-2, with D perhaps TRBD2 (5 bases). Trimming cost V 6 bases and J 1 base, with 18 bases left between them. Germline values: CDR1 SGHVS, CDR2 FQNEAQ. CDR3 length equals 17 residues.

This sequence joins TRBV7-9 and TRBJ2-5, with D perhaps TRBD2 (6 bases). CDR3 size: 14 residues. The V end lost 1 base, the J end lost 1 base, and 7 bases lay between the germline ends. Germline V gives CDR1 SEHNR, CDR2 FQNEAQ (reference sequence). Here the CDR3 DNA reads TGTGCCAGCAGCTTAGGGGGGGTCCAAGAGACCCAGTACTTC. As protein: CASSLGGVQETQYF.

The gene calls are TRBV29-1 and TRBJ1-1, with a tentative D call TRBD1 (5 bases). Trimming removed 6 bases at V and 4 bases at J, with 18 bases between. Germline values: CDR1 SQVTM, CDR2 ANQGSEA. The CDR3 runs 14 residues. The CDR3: CSVEFQGFGTEAFF. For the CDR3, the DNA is TGCAGCGTGGAATTTCAGGGCTTTGGCACTGAAGCTTTCTTT.

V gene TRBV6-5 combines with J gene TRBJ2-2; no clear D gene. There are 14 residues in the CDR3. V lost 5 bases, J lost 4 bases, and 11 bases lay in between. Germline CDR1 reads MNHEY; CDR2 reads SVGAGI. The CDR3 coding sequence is TGTGCCAGCAGTCACGCGGTGCGCACCGGGGAGCTGTTTTTT. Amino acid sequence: CASSHAVRTGELFF.

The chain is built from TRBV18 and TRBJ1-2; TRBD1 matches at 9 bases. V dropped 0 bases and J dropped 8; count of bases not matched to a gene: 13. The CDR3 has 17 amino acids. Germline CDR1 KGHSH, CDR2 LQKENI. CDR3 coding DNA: TGTGCCAGCTCACCACCGGGACAGGGTTCTGGGGCTAGAGGCTACACCTTC. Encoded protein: CASSPPGQGSGARGYTF.

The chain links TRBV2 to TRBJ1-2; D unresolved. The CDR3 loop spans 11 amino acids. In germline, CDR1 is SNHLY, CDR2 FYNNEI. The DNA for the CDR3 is TGTGCAGGCGGGGAAAACTATGGCTACACCTTC. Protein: CAGGENYGYTF.

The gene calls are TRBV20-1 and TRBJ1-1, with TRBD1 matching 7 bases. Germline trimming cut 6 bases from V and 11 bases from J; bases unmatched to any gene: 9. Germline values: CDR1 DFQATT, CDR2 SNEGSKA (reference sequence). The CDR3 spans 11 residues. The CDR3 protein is CSAYQGQRAFF. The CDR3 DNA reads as TGCAGTGCCTATCAGGGACAGAGGGCTTTCTTT.

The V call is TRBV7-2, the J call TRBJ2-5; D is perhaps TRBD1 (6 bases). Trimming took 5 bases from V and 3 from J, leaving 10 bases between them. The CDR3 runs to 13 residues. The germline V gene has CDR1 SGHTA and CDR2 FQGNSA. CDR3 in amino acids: CASSAYREETQYF. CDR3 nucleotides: TGTGCCAGCAGCGCTTACAGGGAAGAGACCCAGTACTTC.

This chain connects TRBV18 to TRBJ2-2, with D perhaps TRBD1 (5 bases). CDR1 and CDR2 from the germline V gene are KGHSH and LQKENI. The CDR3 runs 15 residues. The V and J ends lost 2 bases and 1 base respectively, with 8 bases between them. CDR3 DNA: TGTGCCAGCTCACCATACGGACAGAACACCGGGGAGCTGTTTTTT. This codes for CASSPYGQNTGELFF.

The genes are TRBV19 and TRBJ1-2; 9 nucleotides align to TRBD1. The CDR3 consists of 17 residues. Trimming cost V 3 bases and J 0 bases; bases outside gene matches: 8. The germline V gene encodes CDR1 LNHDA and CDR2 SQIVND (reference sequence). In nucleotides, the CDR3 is TGTGCCAGTAGTATGAGGAACAGGGGGCGAGCTAACTATGGCTACACCTTC. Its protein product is CASSMRNRGRANYGYTF. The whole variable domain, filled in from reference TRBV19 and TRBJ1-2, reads DGGITQSPKYLFRKEGQNVTLSCEQNLNHDAMYWYRQDPGQGLRLIYYSQIVNDFQKGDIAEGYSVSREKKESFPLTVTSAQKNPTAFYLCASSMRNRGRANYGYTFGSGTRLTVV.

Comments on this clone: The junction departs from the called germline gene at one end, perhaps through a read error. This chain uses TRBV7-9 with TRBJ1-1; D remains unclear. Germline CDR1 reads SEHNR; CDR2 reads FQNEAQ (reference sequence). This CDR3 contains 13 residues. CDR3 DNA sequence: TGTTCCAGCAGCTTAGCGGAGGGAACTGAAGCTTTCTTT. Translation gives CSSSLAEGTEAFF.

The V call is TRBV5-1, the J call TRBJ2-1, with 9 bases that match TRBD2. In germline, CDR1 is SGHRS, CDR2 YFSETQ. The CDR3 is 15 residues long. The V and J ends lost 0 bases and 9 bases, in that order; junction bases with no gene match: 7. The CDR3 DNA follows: TGCGCCAGCAGCTTGGTCGCGGGAGGGAACGGTGAGCAGTTCTTC. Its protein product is CASSLVAGGNGEQFF. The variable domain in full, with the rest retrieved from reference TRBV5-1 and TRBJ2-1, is KAGVTQTPRYLIKTRGQQVTLSCSPISGHRSVSWYQQTPGQGLQFLFEYFSETQRNKGNFPGRFSGRQFSNSRSEMNVSTLELGDSALYLCASSLVAGGNGEQFFGPGTRLTVL.

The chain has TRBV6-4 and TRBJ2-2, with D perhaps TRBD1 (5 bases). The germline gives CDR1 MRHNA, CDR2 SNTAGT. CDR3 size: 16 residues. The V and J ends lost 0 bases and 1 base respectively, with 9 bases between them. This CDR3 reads CASSDSRRENTGELFF. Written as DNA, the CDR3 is TGTGCCAGCAGTGACTCCCGCAGGGAGAACACCGGGGAGCTGTTTTTT.

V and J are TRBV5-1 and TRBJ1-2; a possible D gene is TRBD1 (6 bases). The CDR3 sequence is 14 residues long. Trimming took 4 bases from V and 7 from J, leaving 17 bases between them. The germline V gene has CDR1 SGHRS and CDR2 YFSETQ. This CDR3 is CASSTGQPLSGYTF. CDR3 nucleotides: TGCGCCAGCAGCACCGGACAGCCCTTAAGTGGCTACACCTTC.

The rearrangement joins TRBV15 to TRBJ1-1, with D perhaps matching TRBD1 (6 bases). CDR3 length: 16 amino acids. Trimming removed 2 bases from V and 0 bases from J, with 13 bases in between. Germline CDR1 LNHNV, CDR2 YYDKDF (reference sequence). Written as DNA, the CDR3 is TGTGCCACCAGCAGACCTACAGGGTGGATGAACACTGAAGCTTTCTTT. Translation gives CATSRPTGWMNTEAFF.

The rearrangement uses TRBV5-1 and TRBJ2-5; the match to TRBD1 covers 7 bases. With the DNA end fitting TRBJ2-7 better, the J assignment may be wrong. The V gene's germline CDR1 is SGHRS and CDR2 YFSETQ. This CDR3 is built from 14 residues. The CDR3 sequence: CASSPGTAANEQYF. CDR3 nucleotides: TGCGCCAGCAGTCCCGGGACAGCCGCCAACGAGCAGTACTTC.

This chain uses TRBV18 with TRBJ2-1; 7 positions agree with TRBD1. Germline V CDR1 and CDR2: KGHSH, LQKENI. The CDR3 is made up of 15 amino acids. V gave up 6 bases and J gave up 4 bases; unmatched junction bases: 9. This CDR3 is CASSQTGTAYNEQFF. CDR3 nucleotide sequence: TGTGCCAGCTCGCAAACCGGGACAGCATACAATGAGCAGTTCTTC.

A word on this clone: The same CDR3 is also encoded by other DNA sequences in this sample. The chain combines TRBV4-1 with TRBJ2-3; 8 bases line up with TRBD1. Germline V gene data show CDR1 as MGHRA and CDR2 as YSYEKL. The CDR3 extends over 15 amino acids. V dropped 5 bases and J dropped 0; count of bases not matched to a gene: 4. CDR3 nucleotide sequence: TGCGCCAGCAGCTTACAGGGGGGAAGCACAGATACGCAGTATTTT. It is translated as CASSLQGGSTDTQYF.

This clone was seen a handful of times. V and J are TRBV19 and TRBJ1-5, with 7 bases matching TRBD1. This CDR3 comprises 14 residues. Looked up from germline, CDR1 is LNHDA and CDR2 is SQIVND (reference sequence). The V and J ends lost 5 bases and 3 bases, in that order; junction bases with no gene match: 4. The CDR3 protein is CASSSGQDNQPQHF. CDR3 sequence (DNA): TGTGCCAGTAGTTCCGGACAGGACAATCAGCCCCAGCATTTT.

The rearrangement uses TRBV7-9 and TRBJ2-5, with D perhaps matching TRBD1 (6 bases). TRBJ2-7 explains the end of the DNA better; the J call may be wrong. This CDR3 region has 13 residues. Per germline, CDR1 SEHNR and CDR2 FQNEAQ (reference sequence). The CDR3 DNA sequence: TGTGCCAGCAGCTTTAGGGGGTTGGACGAGCAGTACTTC. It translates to CASSFRGLDEQYF.